The text below deals with one T cell receptor beta chain. Repertoires were generated with immunoSEQ multiplex PCR, while TCRdb's copy carries only in-frame clones and drops some. The sample yields more than 70,000 clones, nearly 90% seen once. These data come from a study of T cell responses to AZD1222 COVID-19 vaccine. The germline V and J ends were trimmed by 2 bases and 2 bases, with 13 bases remaining between them. This CDR3 comprises 16 residues. Germline V lookup: CDR1 SNHLY, CDR2 FYNNEI. The J gene is TRBJ2-1, the V gene TRBV2; the D gene is possibly TRBD1 (5 bases). Sequenced material: peripheral blood, taken on day 0 of AZD1222 vaccination. The receptor comes from an adult in good health. The CDR3: CASSEWGGNTYNEQFF. DNA of the CDR3: TGTGCCAGCAGTGAATGGGGCGGAAATACCTACAATGAGCAGTTCTTC.